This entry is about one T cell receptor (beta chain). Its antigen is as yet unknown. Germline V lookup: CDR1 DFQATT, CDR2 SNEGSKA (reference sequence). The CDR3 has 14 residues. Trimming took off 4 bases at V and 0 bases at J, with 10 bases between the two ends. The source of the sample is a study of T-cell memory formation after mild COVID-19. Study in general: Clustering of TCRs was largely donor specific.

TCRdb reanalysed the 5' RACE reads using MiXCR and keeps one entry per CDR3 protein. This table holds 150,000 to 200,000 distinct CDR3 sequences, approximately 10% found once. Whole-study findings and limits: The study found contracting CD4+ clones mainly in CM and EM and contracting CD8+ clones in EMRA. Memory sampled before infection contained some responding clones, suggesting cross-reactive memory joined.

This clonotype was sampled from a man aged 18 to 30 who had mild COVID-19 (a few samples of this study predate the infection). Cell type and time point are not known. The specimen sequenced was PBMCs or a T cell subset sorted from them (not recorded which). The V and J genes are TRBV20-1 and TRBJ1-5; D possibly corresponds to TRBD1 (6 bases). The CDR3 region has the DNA TGCAGTGCTAAACAGGGTTATAGCAATCAGCCCCAGCATTTT. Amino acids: CSAKQGYSNQPQHF.